This passage covers 15 T cell receptor beta chains from one sample sequenced in a study of human T cells and chemical hapten exposure. The study's library attached unique molecular identifiers to single cDNA molecules. TCRdb itself ran the reads through MiXCR, one entry per CDR3 protein. The table has around 120,000 distinct CDR3 sequences, more than 8.5% seen once; the top ten hold 1.1% to 1.5%. Total RNA was isolated from whole blood that had not been fractionated. The source material was whole blood. The receptors stem from a human donor in good health. Some clones in this sample may be carry-over from other donors' samples.

The sample holds a few counts of this clonotype. This chain joins TRBV5-1 and TRBJ2-1; 13 nucleotides match TRBD2. V lost 4 bases, J lost 6 bases, and 4 bases stayed unmatched. Germline CDR1 and CDR2: SGHRS and YFSETQ. This CDR3 spans 15 amino acids. The CDR3 loop reads CASSGTSGNSNEQFF. CDR3 coding DNA: TGCGCCAGCAGCGGGACTAGCGGGAATTCCAATGAGCAGTTCTTC. The variable domain in full, completed from reference TRBV5-1 and TRBJ2-1, reads KAGVTQTPRYLIKTRGQQVTLSCSPISGHRSVSWYQQTPGQGLQFLFEYFSETQRNKGNFPGRFSGRQFSNSRSEMNVSTLELGDSALYLCASSGTSGNSNEQFFGPGTRLTVL.

This clonotype appeared many times. The gene calls are TRBV12-3 or TRBV12-4 and TRBJ1-5, with 8 bases fitting TRBD1. The CDR3 is made up of 14 amino acids. The J segment lost 7 bases and the V segment lost 6 bases, leaving 8 bases of the junction unmatched. Here the CDR3 DNA reads TGTGCCAGCAGCTCGTACAGGGGGGAACAGCCCCAGCATTTT. This translates into CASSSYRGEQPQHF.

This clonotype was counted between two and nine times. V is TRBV6-6 and J is TRBJ1-3; D is ambiguous. The ends were cut back, 1 base at V and 0 bases at J, with 16 bases in the middle. CDR1 is MNHNY, CDR2 SVGAGI, per germline (reference sequence). The CDR3 runs 18 residues. CDR3 in DNA: TGTGCCAGCAGTTACTATCCCGGTCCCCAATCCTCTGGAAACACCATATATTTT. Translation gives CASSYYPGPQSSGNTIYF.

V usage is TRBV7-3 and J usage is TRBJ2-2; tentatively, D is TRBD2 (6 bases). Germline values: CDR1 SGHTA, CDR2 FQGTGA. The V end lost 2 bases, the J end lost 3 bases, and 13 bases lay between the germline ends. This CDR3 has 16 residues. The CDR3 loop reads CASSLRAGRDTGELFF. CDR3 nucleotide sequence: TGTGCCAGCAGCTTACGCGCGGGGCGTGACACCGGGGAGCTGTTTTTT.

The chain recombines TRBV10-1 with TRBJ2-1; 13 bases are shared with TRBD2. CDR1 WNHNN and CDR2 SYGVQD come from the germline V gene (reference sequence). Trimming cost V 5 bases and J 7 bases; bases outside gene matches: 5. This CDR3 region has 15 residues. As DNA, the CDR3 is TGCGCCAGCAGTTTACCGGGACTAGCGGGAAATGAGCAGTTCTTC. Translation: CASSLPGLAGNEQFF.

The V and J genes are TRBV6-7 and TRBJ1-2; 9 bases match TRBD1. TRBV6-7 is an open reading frame, and its role is uncertain. J gave up 4 bases and V 4 bases, and 7 bases lay outside the gene matches. The CDR3 extends over 15 amino acids. In nucleotides, the CDR3 is TGTGCCAGCAGTTGGGACAGGGACCACTTCTATGGCTACACCTTC. This codes for CASSWDRDHFYGYTF.

This clonotype has more than one count but fewer than ten. The chain has TRBV3-1 and TRBJ2-7; 8 nucleotides agree with TRBD2. Germline V CDR1 and CDR2: LGHDT, YNNKEL (reference sequence). CDR3 length: 15 residues. V was pared by 4 bases and J by 0 bases, with 5 bases of the junction left unmatched. CDR3 in amino acids: CASSLSGMDSYEQYF. The CDR3 region has the DNA TGTGCCAGCAGCCTTAGCGGGATGGACTCCTACGAGCAGTACTTC.

This clonotype was recorded many times. V and J are TRBV3-1 and TRBJ1-6; 7 bases fit TRBD1. Germline V gives CDR1 LGHDT, CDR2 YNNKEL (reference sequence). This CDR3 comprises 12 residues. V lost 11 bases, J lost 7 bases, and 5 bases stayed unmatched. The CDR3 is CASAGGNSPLHF. The DNA of the CDR3 is TGTGCCTCCGCAGGGGGAAATTCACCCCTCCACTTT.

The V gene is TRBV3-1, the J gene TRBJ1-5, with 11 bases identical to TRBD1. The V gene's germline CDR1 is LGHDT and CDR2 YNNKEL (reference sequence). V shed 3 bases, J shed 7 bases, and the junction held 8 bases outside the gene matches. The length of the CDR3 is 16 residues. CDR3 loop: CASSQGTGGQGQPQHF. The CDR3, as DNA: TGTGCCAGCAGCCAGGGGACAGGGGGTCAAGGCCAGCCCCAGCATTTT.

There are many counts of this clonotype. The chain employs TRBV20-1 and TRBJ1-5, with D unclear. V lost 4 bases and J lost 9, with 13 bases in between. The V gene's germline CDR1 is DFQATT and CDR2 SNEGSKA (reference sequence). The CDR3 consists of 12 residues. The CDR3 sequence: CSANGPQGPQHF. In DNA, the CDR3 is TGCAGTGCTAACGGGCCCCAAGGGCCCCAGCATTTT.

This clonotype came up a few times. The chain couples TRBV7-8 to TRBJ2-2; D is ambiguous. CDR1 is SGHVS, CDR2 FQNEAQ, per germline. The CDR3 contains 14 residues. The CDR3 nucleotides are TGTGCGAACTCACAGAACGCGAACACCGGGGAGCTGTTTTTT. It translates to CANSQNANTGELFF.

The CDR3 nucleotides are TGTGCCAGCAGTGAATCTCGGGGTCCAGCCGAGCAGTACTTC. Its translation: CASSESRGPAEQYF. The chain has TRBV2 and TRBJ2-7; a weak D match, TRBD2 (5 bases). CDR1 is SNHLY and CDR2 is FYNNEI in the germline V gene. This CDR3 region has 14 residues. The germline V and J ends were trimmed by 2 bases and 6 bases, with 14 bases remaining between them.

There are many counts of this clonotype. J is TRBJ1-1 and V is TRBV11-1; a possible D gene is TRBD1 (6 bases). This CDR3 contains 13 residues. The V end lost 1 base, the J end lost 10 bases, and 13 bases lay between the germline ends. Germline CDR1 reads SGHAT; CDR2 reads FQDESV (reference sequence). The CDR3 coding sequence is TGTGCCAGCAGCTTAGGGGGGCAGGCGGCAGCTTTCTTT. This gives the protein CASSLGGQAAAFF.

This rearrangement joins TRBV2 to TRBJ2-7, with 7 bases identical to TRBD1. CDR1 SNHLY and CDR2 FYNNEI come from the germline V gene. The CDR3 length is 14 residues. The V gene end was trimmed by 7 bases and the J gene end by 1 base; junction bases not matched to a gene: 7. The DNA for the CDR3 is TGTGCCAGCAAGTCAACAGGGGCTTCCTACGAGCAGTACTTC. Translation: CASKSTGASYEQYF.

This clonotype turned up a few times. The chain is built from TRBV6-2 or TRBV6-3 and TRBJ2-7; the match to TRBD2 covers 12 bases. Looked up from germline, CDR1 is MNHEY and CDR2 is SVGEGT. V lost 4 bases to trimming and J lost 0 bases; unmatched junction nucleotides: 4. The CDR3 runs to 16 residues. CDR3 region: CASSSTTSGSSYEQYF. The CDR3 DNA reads as TGTGCCAGCAGTTCCACGACTAGCGGGAGCTCCTACGAGCAGTACTTC.